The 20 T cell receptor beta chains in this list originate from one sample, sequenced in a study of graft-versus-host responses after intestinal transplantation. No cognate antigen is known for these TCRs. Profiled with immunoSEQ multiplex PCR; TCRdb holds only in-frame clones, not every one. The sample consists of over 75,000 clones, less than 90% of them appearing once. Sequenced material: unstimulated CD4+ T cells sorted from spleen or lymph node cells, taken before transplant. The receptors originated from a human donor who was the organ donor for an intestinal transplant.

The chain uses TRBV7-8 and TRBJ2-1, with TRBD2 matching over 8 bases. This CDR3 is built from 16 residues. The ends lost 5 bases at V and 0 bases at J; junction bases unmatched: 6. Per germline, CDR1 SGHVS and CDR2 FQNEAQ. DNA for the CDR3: TGTGCCAGCAGCACGCGGACTAGCCACTCCTACAATGAGCAGTTCTTC. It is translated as CASSTRTSHSYNEQFF.

Here the CDR3 reads CASTPIGGEGYTF. The CDR3 DNA reads as TGTGCCAGCACCCCTATTGGAGGTGAGGGCTACACCTTC. V is TRBV25-1 and J is TRBJ1-2; no reliable D call. Per the germline V gene, CDR1 is MGHDK and CDR2 is SYGVNS. V lost 7 bases to trimming and J lost 8 bases, with 17 bases between them. This CDR3 is built from 13 residues.

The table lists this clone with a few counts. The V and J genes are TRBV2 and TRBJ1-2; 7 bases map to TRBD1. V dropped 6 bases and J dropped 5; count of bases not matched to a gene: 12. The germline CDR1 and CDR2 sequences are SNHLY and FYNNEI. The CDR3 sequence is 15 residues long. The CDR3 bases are TGTGCCAGCAGCCGGACAGGCGAGTCCCGTTATGGCTACACCTTC. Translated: CASSRTGESRYGYTF.

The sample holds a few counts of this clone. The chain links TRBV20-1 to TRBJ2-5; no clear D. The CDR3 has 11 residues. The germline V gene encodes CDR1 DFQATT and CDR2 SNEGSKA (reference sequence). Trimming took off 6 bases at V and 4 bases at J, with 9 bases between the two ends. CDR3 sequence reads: CSAYGGETQYF. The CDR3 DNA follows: TGCAGTGCCTACGGTGGAGAGACCCAGTACTTC.

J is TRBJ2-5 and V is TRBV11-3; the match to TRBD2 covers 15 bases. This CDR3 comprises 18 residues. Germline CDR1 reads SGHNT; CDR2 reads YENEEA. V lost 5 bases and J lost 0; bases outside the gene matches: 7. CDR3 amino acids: CASSPGLAGGSYQETQYF. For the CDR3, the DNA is TGTGCCAGCAGCCCGGGACTAGCGGGGGGCTCGTACCAAGAGACCCAGTACTTC. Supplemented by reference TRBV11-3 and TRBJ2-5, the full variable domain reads EAGVVQSPRYKIIEKKQPVAFWCNPISGHNTLYWYLQNLGQGPELLIRYENEEAVDDSQLPKDRFSAERLKGVDSTLKIQPAELGDSAVYLCASSPGLAGGSYQETQYFGPGTRLLVL.

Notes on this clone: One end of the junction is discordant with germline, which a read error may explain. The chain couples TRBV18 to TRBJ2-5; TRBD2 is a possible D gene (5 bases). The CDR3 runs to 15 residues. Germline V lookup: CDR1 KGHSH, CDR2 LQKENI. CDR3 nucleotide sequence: TGTGCCAGCCCACCCCGGACTGGGAGCCAAGAGACCCAGTACTTC. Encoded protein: CASPPRTGSQETQYF.

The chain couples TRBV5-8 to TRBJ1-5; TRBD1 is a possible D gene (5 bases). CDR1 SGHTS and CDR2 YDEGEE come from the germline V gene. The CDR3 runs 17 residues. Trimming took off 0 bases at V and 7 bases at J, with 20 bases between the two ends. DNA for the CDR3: TGTGCCAGCAGCTTGGGGGTGGTGCCAGGGAATCGGCAGCCCCAGCATTTT. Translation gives CASSLGVVPGNRQPQHF.

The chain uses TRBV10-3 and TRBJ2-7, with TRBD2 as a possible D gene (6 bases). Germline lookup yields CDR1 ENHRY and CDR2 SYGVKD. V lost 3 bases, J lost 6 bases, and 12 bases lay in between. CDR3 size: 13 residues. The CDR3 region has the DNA TGTGCCATCAGTGAATTTGCGGGAAGCGAGCAGTACTTC. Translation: CAISEFAGSEQYF.

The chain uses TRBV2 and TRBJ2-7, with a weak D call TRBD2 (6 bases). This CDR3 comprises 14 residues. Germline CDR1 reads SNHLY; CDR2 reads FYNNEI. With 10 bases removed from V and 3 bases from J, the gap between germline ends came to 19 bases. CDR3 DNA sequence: TGTGCCACCAAAGGCAGGCGGGATGGCTACGAGCAGTACTTC. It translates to CATKGRRDGYEQYF. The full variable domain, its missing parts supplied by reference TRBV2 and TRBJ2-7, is EPEVTQTPSHQVTQMGQEVILRCVPISNHLYFYWYRQILGQKVEFLVSFYNNEISEKSEIFDDQFSVERPDGSNFTLKIRSTKLEDSAMYFCATKGRRDGYEQYFGPGTRLTVT.

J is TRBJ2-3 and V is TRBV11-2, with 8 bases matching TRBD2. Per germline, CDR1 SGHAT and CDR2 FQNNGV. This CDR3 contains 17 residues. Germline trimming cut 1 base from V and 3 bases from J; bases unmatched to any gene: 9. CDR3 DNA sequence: TGTGCCAGCAGCTTAGTGCGTGGGGCTAGCGGGACAGATACGCAGTATTTT. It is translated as CASSLVRGASGTDTQYF.

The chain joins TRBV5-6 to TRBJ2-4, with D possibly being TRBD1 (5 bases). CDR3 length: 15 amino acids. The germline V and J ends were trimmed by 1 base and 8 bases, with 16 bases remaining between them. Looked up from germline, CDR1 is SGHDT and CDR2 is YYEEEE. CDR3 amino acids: CASSLLSDTADIQYF. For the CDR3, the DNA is TGTGCCAGCAGCTTGTTGTCGGACACGGCGGACATTCAGTACTTC.

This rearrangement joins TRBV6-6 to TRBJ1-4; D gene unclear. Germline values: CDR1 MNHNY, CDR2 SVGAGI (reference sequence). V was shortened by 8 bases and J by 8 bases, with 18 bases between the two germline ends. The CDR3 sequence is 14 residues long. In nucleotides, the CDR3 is TGTGCCAGCGGGCCCACGGCCTATATCGAAAAACTGTTTTTT. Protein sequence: CASGPTAYIEKLFF.

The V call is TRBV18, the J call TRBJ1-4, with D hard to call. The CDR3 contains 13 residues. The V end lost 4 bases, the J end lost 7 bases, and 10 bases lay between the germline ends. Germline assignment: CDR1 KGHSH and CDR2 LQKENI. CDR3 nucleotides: TGTGCCAGCTCACTGCGTGCGGGTGAAAAACTGTTTTTT. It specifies CASSLRAGEKLFF.

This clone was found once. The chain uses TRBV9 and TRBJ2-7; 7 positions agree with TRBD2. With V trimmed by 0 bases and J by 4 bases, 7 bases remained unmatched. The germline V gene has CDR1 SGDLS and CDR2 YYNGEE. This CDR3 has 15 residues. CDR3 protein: CASSVGGGRAYEQYF. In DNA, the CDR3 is TGTGCCAGCAGCGTAGGGGGCGGGAGAGCGTACGAGCAGTACTTC.

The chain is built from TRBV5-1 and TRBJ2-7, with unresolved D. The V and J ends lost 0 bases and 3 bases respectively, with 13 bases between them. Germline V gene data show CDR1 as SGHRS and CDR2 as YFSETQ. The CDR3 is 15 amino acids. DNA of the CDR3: TGCGCCAGCAGCTTGGGGTCTACCTCCCTCTACGAGCAGTACTTC. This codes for CASSLGSTSLYEQYF.

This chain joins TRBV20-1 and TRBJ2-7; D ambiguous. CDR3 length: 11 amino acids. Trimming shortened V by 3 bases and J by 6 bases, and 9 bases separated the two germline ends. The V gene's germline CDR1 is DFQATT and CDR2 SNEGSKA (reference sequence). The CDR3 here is CSASFRIEQYF. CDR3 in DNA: TGCAGTGCTAGTTTCCGTATCGAGCAGTACTTC.

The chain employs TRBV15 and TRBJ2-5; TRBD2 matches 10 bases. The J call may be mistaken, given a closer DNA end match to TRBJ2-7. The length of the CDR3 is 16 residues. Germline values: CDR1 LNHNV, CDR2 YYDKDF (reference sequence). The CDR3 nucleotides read TGTGCCAACCCAGGGGCGACTAGCGGGTGTTCCTACGAGCAGTACTTC. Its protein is CANPGATSGCSYEQYF.

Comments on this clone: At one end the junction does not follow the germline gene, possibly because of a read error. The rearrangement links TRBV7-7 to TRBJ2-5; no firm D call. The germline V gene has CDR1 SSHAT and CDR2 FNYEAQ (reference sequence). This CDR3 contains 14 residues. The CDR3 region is CASSLSPWLETQYF. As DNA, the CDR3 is TGTGCTAGCAGCTTATCGCCTTGGCTAGAGACCCAGTACTTC.

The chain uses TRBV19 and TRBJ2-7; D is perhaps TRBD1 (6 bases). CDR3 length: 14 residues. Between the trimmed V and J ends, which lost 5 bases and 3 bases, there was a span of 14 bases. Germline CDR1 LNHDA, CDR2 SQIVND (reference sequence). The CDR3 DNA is TGTGCCAGTAGTCTCAGGGGCCGCCACTACGAGCAGTACTTC. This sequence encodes CASSLRGRHYEQYF.

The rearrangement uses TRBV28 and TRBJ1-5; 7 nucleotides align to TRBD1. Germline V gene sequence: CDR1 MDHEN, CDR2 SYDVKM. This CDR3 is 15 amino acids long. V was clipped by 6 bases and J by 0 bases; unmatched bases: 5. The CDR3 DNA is TGTGCCAGCAGAGCAGGGGGAATTAGCAATCAGCCCCAGCATTTT. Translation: CASRAGGISNQPQHF.